The rows below give T cell receptor beta chains drawn from one sample of a study of tumour-infiltrating T cells in Burkitt lymphoma. The data were produced by immunoSEQ multiplex PCR, yet TCRdb's version contains in-frame clones alone and is incomplete. This sample has about 5,600 clones; approximately 15% occur once, and the top ten carry approximately 14%. The specimen sequenced was tumor tissue. These receptors were obtained from a human donor with diffuse large B-cell lymphoma. Each CDR3 is given with its conserved first and last residue.

V gene	J gene	CDR3 protein
TRBV30	TRBJ1-6	CAWSVRPPQTYNSPLHF
TRBV9	TRBJ1-3	CASSFGQGGDTIYF
TRBV19	TRBJ1-1	CASSLQGRRTEAFF
TRBV2	TRBJ2-5	CASSPRGLGETQYF
TRBV19	TRBJ1-5	CASSPQQGNQPQHF
TRBV27	TRBJ1-1	CASSFSFGGMNTEAFF
TRBV5-1	TRBJ2-3	CASSGGPSTDTQYF
TRBV19	TRBJ2-2	CASSMGSGTNTGELFF
TRBV29-1	TRBJ1-2	CSVSGHPVGYTF
TRBV6-6	TRBJ1-1	CASSSGTVNEAFF
TRBV30	TRBJ1-1	CAWSDWDRDTEAFF
TRBV6-5	TRBJ2-1	CASSLGLVGFGEQFF
TRBV14	TRBJ2-5	CASSRTSRLKETQYF
TRBV5-1	TRBJ2-1	CASSWTRDSGGSPEQFF
TRBV19	TRBJ2-5	CASSRNRQETQYF
TRBV7-9	TRBJ1-1	CASSSKTEAFF
TRBV7-9	TRBJ1-1	CASSKRQGMNTEAFF
TRBV6-1	TRBJ1-5	CASTGAGNQPQHF
TRBV30	TRBJ2-1	CAWSELALYNEQFF
TRBV6-6	TRBJ2-5	CASGLGALQETQYF
TRBV9	TRBJ1-1	CASSPGTGNTEAFF
TRBV7-2	TRBJ2-1	CASSLASGGGYNEQFF
TRBV12-5	TRBJ2-3	CASGLLGTITDTQYF
TRBV29-1	TRBJ2-2	CSVEDLWTGELFF
TRBV7-2	TRBJ2-5	CASSSSGIETQYF
TRBV10-3	TRBJ2-1	CAIRSGVETNEQFF
TRBV28	TRBJ2-7	CASSLGQGSYEQYF
TRBV29-1	TRBJ2-3	CSAETSGQSTDTQYF
TRBV7-9	TRBJ1-2	CASTAGTGGEGGYTF
TRBV10-3	TRBJ1-5	CATSDRGLNGNQPQHF
TRBV27	TRBJ1-4	CASSSPGKRLFF
TRBV21-1	TRBJ2-7	CASSKAEGPFYEQYF
TRBV28	TRBJ2-7	CASSLRTSGRAGNEQYF
TRBV30	TRBJ2-7	CAFSLWDRGNEQYF
TRBV11-2	TRBJ1-5	CASSLSRAQPQHF
TRBV7-6	TRBJ1-2	CASSLATGGYTF
TRBV27	TRBJ2-1	CASSWAPGFNEQFF
TRBV19	TRBJ1-2	CASSITGAGYGYTF
TRBV28	TRBJ2-7	CASSLIGLFSEQYF
TRBV6-1	TRBJ2-1	CASSGRGRGVF
TRBV10-1	TRBJ2-7	CASSDSGTGIHEQYF
TRBV9	TRBJ2-7	CASSVAWTAYEQYF
TRBV27	TRBJ2-2	CASSFSSGGGTGELFF
TRBV7-6	TRBJ1-4	CASSFNWGKEEKLFF
TRBV7-9	TRBJ1-1	CASSFGTLGTEAFF
TRBV28	TRBJ2-7	CASSFPNYEQYF
TRBV18	TRBJ1-5	CASSAQGNQPQHF
TRBV27	TRBJ2-7	CASSSLAGVEQYF